This T cell receptor beta chain comes out of a study of response to subunit inactivated influenza vaccine. The germline gives CDR1 MNHNS, CDR2 SASEGT. The V gene end was trimmed by 3 bases and the J gene end by 0 bases; junction bases not matched to a gene: 2. CDR3 length: 15 residues. TCRdb analysed the RT-PCR reads with MiXCR anew, one entry per CDR3 protein. The table records under 200,000 distinct CDR3 sequences, over 9.5% of them present only once. The same sample was also used in a study of T cells expressing NK-cell markers. From that report: Production of TCR beta cDNA relied on 5'RACE template switching with UMIs. Sequencing of TCR beta repertoires drew on sorted CD3+CD56+NKG2C+, CD3+CD56+NKG2C- and CD3+CD56-NKG2C+ T cells. Several experiments confined sorting to alpha-beta TCR T cells with an anti-gamma-delta TCR antibody. The same clonotypes also predominated in the CD3+CD56-NKG2C+ fraction of a few donors.

The rearrangement uses TRBV6-1 and TRBJ1-2; TRBD1 aligns across 9 bases. The material sequenced was CD8+ T cells sorted from PBMCs, taken 11 to 12 days after vaccination. The sequence came from a man in his fifties or sixties who received an inactivated influenza vaccine. This chain's CDR3 is CASSDRDRANYGYTF. The CDR3 nucleotides read TGTGCCAGCAGTGACCGGGACAGGGCTAACTATGGCTACACCTTC.